The 19 T cell receptor beta chains presented below share a single source sample, sequenced in a study of blood T cell repertoires in COVID-19. Sequencing was performed with immunoSEQ multiplex PCR; in TCRdb, only in-frame clones are kept and a portion is missing. Counted here are 20,000 to 30,000 clones, roughly 90% occurring once; the ten biggest clones make up roughly 2.8%. Sequencing was carried out using peripheral blood. The receptors were sampled from a human donor in a cohort sampled during active COVID-19.

J is TRBJ2-5 and V is TRBV11-2; 11 bases align to TRBD2. CDR1 and CDR2 from the germline V gene are SGHAT and FQNNGV. J lost 5 bases, V lost 5 bases, and 7 bases had no gene match. CDR3 length: 15 residues. The CDR3 coding sequence is TGTGCCAGCAGCACTAGCGGGAGAATGCGGGAGACCCAGTACTTC. This encodes CASSTSGRMRETQYF. Drawing the rest from reference TRBV11-2 and TRBJ2-5, the complete variable domain is EAGVAQSPRYKIIEKRQSVAFWCNPISGHATLYWYQQILGQGPKLLIQFQNNGVVDDSQLPKDRFSAERLKGVDSTLKIQPAKLEDSAVYLCASSTSGRMRETQYFGPGTRLLVL.

The chain carries TRBV7-2 and TRBJ1-3; 7 bases are a match to TRBD1. Per germline, CDR1 SGHTA and CDR2 FQGNSA. V dropped 1 base and J dropped 1; count of bases not matched to a gene: 4. The CDR3 covers 16 residues. CDR3 bases: TGTGCCAGCAGCTTAGTAGGGGGCTCATCTGGAAACACCATATATTTT. Its translation: CASSLVGGSSGNTIYF. Drawing the rest from reference TRBV7-2 and TRBJ1-3, the complete variable domain is GAGVSQSPSNKVTEKGKDVELRCDPISGHTALYWYRQSLGQGLEFLIYFQGNSAPDKSGLPSDRFSAERTGGSVSTLTIQRTQQEDSAVYLCASSLVGGSSGNTIYFGEGSWLTVV.

CDR3 DNA sequence: TGTGCCAGCAAGCTCGGGGTATGGACTGAAGCTTTCTTT. Translated, it gives CASKLGVWTEAFF. The chain employs TRBV6-5 and TRBJ1-1; no clear D. The germline V gene has CDR1 MNHEY and CDR2 SVGAGI. Trimming took off 7 bases at V and 5 bases at J, with 14 bases between the two ends. The CDR3 runs 13 residues.

The chain joins TRBV28 to TRBJ2-7; 11 nucleotides agree with TRBD2. V lost 5 bases to trimming and J lost 5 bases; unmatched junction nucleotides: 11. Germline V CDR1 and CDR2: MDHEN, SYDVKM. This CDR3 spans 16 amino acids. This CDR3 reads CASSPPTSGNTHEQYF. Here the CDR3 DNA reads TGTGCCAGCAGTCCACCGACTAGCGGGAATACCCACGAGCAGTACTTC. Based on the CDR3 plus reference TRBV28 and TRBJ2-7, the full variable domain is DVKVTQSSRYLVKRTGEKVFLECVQDMDHENMFWYRQDPGLGLRLIYFSYDVKMKEKGDIPEGYSVSREKKERFSLILESASTNQTSMYLCASSPPTSGNTHEQYFGPGTRLTVT.

The rearrangement joins TRBV9 to TRBJ2-3; TRBD2 agrees at 15 bases. Germline lookup yields CDR1 SGDLS and CDR2 YYNGEE. This CDR3 is 18 amino acids long. V gave up 0 bases and J gave up 7 bases; unmatched junction bases: 9. CDR3: CASSVGPGTSGRMNTQYF. The CDR3 nucleotides are TGTGCCAGCAGCGTAGGGCCCGGGACTAGCGGGAGGATGAATACGCAGTATTTT.

The chain employs TRBV12-2 and TRBJ2-6; the table's D call TRBD1 went unverified against the DNA. TRBV12-2 constitutes a pseudogene. The CDR3 has 17 residues. CDR3 region: CASRVRDTQSRANVLTF. The CDR3 DNA reads TGTGCAAGTCGCGTGAGAGACACACAAAGTCGGGCCAACGTCCTGACTTTC.

This clone was seen only once. J is TRBJ1-2 and V is TRBV28; tentative D call: TRBD1 (6 bases). Germline CDR1 and CDR2: MDHEN and SYDVKM. This CDR3 is 13 amino acids long. Trimming left V 5 bases short and J 8 bases short, with 15 bases between. The CDR3 protein is CASSPPGGAGYTF. The CDR3 DNA sequence: TGTGCCAGCAGTCCCCCGGGGGGGGCGGGCTACACCTTC.

This rearrangement joins TRBV6-1 to TRBJ1-2; 8 bases are shared with TRBD1. Germline V gene data show CDR1 as MNHNS and CDR2 as SASEGT. The CDR3 is made up of 17 amino acids. V was pared by 1 base and J by 0 bases, with 7 bases of the junction left unmatched. The CDR3 here is CASSEVTGGLANYGYTF. The CDR3 region has the DNA TGTGCCAGCAGTGAAGTTACAGGGGGGCTCGCTAACTATGGCTACACCTTC.

The gene calls are TRBV5-1 and TRBJ2-5; D gene ambiguous. Per the germline V gene, CDR1 is SGHRS and CDR2 is YFSETQ. Trimming removed 1 base at V and 2 bases at J, with 9 bases between. The CDR3 covers 14 residues. The CDR3 nucleotides are TGCGCCAGCAGCTTGCAACCAGGACAAGAGACCCAGTACTTC. Amino acids: CASSLQPGQETQYF.

The gene calls are TRBV18 and TRBJ2-1; 9 bases are shared with TRBD1. The CDR3 consists of 17 residues. CDR1 and CDR2 from the germline V gene are KGHSH and LQKENI. J lost 7 bases, V lost 6 bases, and 16 bases had no gene match. The CDR3 sequence is CASSKSLPGQGSNEQFF. The CDR3 nucleotides are TGTGCCAGCTCCAAATCCTTGCCGGGACAGGGTTCGAATGAGCAGTTCTTC.

V gene TRBV7-2 combines with J gene TRBJ1-1; D unclear. The CDR3 contains 13 residues. The germline V and J ends were trimmed by 3 bases and 3 bases, with 8 bases remaining between them. Germline CDR1 and CDR2: SGHTA and FQGNSA. Here the CDR3 reads CASSFPGDTEAFF. The CDR3 DNA follows: TGTGCCAGCAGCTTTCCCGGGGACACTGAAGCTTTCTTT.

The rearrangement uses TRBV29-1 and TRBJ2-1; 7 bases are shared with TRBD1. The CDR3 is made up of 13 amino acids. The trim removed 1 base at V and 9 bases at J, leaving 6 bases unmatched. Germline V gene data show CDR1 as SQVTM and CDR2 as ANQGSEA. CDR3 in amino acids: CSVEAGGRGEQFF. The CDR3 DNA is TGCAGCGTTGAAGCAGGGGGTAGGGGTGAGCAGTTCTTC.

The V gene is TRBV28, the J gene TRBJ1-1; TRBD1 matches 9 bases. The V segment lost 5 bases and the J segment 4 bases; nucleotides outside the gene matches: 11. CDR1 and CDR2 from the germline V gene are MDHEN and SYDVKM. The CDR3 loop spans 16 amino acids. Here the CDR3 DNA reads TGTGCCAGCAGTCCCAACAGGGGGCGATTCGGCACTGAAGCTTTCTTT. It codes for CASSPNRGRFGTEAFF.

This clone appeared a few times. The chain links TRBV6-6 to TRBJ1-6; possibly TRBD1 for D (5 bases). Per germline, CDR1 MNHNY and CDR2 SVGAGI (reference sequence). This CDR3 has 13 amino acids. Trimming left V 8 bases short and J 5 bases short, with 10 bases between. In DNA, the CDR3 is TGTGCCAGCGCCGGGGGAGATAATTCACCCCTCCACTTT. Its translation is CASAGGDNSPLHF.

This chain connects TRBV7-9 to TRBJ2-7, with D tentatively TRBD1 (7 bases). Trimming pared 5 bases from V and 7 bases from J, leaving 21 bases between. The length of the CDR3 is 15 residues. Germline V gene sequence: CDR1 SEHNR, CDR2 FQNEAQ (reference sequence). The CDR3 DNA sequence: TGTGCCAGCAGCCGATCGATATCCAGGGGGGATGAGCAGTACTTC. Translated: CASSRSISRGDEQYF.

This chain uses TRBV19 with TRBJ1-1; TRBD1 is a possible D gene (5 bases). Germline values: CDR1 LNHDA, CDR2 SQIVND (reference sequence). This CDR3 is built from 13 residues. Trimming removed 7 bases at V and 4 bases at J, with 13 bases between. The CDR3 loop is CASTIRGGTEAFF. DNA of the CDR3: TGTGCCAGTACCATTCGGGGGGGCACTGAAGCTTTCTTT.

This chain connects TRBV5-6 to TRBJ1-3, with D maybe TRBD1 (6 bases). V lost 2 bases and J lost 0, with 9 bases in between. The germline gives CDR1 SGHDT, CDR2 YYEEEE. The CDR3 contains 15 residues. CDR3 region: CASSFGRGSGNTIYF. As DNA, the CDR3 is TGTGCCAGCAGCTTCGGCAGGGGCTCTGGAAACACCATATATTTT. Combining the CDR3 with reference TRBV5-6 and TRBJ1-3 gives the whole variable domain DAGVTQSPTHLIKTRGQQVTLRCSPKSGHDTVSWYQQALGQGPQFIFQYYEEEERQRGNFPDRFSGHQFPNYSSELNVNALLLGDSALYLCASSFGRGSGNTIYFGEGSWLTVV.

This chain joins TRBV9 and TRBJ1-6; D uncertain. Trimming shortened V by 0 bases and J by 10 bases, and 14 bases separated the two germline ends. CDR1 and CDR2 from the germline V gene are SGDLS and YYNGEE. This CDR3 spans 15 amino acids. The CDR3 coding sequence is TGTGCCAGCAGCGTAGGAGTGGGAGTTCACTCACCCCTCCACTTT. Protein: CASSVGVGVHSPLHF.

This clone was detected once. The CDR3 coding sequence is TGTGCCAGCAGCCAGGTTCGACAGGGGGGGACTGAAGCTTTCTTT. The encoded protein is CASSQVRQGGTEAFF. The chain carries TRBV11-2 and TRBJ1-1, with 9 bases lining up with TRBD1. The ends lost 5 bases at V and 5 bases at J; junction bases unmatched: 9. The CDR3 is made up of 15 amino acids. The germline V gene encodes CDR1 SGHAT and CDR2 FQNNGV.